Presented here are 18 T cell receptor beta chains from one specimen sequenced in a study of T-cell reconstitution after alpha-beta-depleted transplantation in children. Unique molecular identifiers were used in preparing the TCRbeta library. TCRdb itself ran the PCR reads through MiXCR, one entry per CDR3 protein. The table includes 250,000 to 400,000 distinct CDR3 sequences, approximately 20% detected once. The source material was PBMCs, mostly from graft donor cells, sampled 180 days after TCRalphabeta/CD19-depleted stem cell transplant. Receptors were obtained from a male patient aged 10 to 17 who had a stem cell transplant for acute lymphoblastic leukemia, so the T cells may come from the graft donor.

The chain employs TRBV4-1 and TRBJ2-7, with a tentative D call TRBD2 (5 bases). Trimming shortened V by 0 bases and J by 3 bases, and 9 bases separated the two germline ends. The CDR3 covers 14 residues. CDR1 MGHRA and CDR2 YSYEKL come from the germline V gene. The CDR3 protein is CASSQDLGLYEQYF. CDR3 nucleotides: TGCGCCAGCAGCCAAGACCTCGGACTCTACGAGCAGTACTTC.

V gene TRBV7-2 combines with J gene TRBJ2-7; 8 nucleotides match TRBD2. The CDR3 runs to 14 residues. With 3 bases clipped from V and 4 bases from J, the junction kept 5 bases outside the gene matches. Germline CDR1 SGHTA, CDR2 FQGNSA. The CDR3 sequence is CASSFLAGQYEQYF. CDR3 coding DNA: TGTGCCAGCAGCTTCCTAGCGGGTCAATACGAGCAGTACTTC.

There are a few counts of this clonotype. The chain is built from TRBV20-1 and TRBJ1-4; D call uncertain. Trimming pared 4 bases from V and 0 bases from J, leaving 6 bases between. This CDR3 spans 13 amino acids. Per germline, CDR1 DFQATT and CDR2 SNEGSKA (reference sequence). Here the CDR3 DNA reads TGCAGTGCTACAAAAACAACTAATGAAAAACTGTTTTTT. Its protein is CSATKTTNEKLFF.

CDR3 nucleotide sequence: TGTGCCAGCAGCGGCTCCCCCTACAGGGGAAAGGGCTATGGCTACACCTTC. Translation gives CASSGSPYRGKGYGYTF. This sequence joins TRBV9 and TRBJ1-2; 7 bases agree with TRBD1. The junction had 15 bases not matched to a gene; V was cut back by 3 bases and J by 4 bases. The CDR3 runs to 17 residues. Germline V gene sequence: CDR1 SGDLS, CDR2 YYNGEE.

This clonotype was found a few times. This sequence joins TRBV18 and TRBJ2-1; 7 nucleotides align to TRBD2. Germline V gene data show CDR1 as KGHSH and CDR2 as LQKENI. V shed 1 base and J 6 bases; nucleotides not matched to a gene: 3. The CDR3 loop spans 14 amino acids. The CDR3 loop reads CASSPLGGSNEQFF. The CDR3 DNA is TGTGCCAGCTCACCACTGGGCGGGAGCAATGAGCAGTTCTTC. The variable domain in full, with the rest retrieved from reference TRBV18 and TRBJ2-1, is NAGVMQNPRHLVRRRGQEARLRCSPMKGHSHVYWYRQLPEEGLKFMVYLQKENIIDESGMPKERFSAEFPKEGPSILRIQQVVRGDSAAYFCASSPLGGSNEQFFGPGTRLTVL.

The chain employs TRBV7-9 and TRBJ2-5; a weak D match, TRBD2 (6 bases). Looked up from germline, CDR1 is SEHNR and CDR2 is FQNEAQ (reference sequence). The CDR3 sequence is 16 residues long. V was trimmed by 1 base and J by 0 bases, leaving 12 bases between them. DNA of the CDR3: TGTGCCAGCAGCTTAGGACGCGGGATCTACCAAGAGACCCAGTACTTC. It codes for CASSLGRGIYQETQYF. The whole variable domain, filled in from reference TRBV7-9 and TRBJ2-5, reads DTGVSQNPRHKITKRGQNVTFRCDPISEHNRLYWYRQTLGQGPEFLTYFQNEAQLEKSRLLSDRFSAERPKGSFSTLEIQRTEQGDSAMYLCASSLGRGIYQETQYFGPGTRLLVL.

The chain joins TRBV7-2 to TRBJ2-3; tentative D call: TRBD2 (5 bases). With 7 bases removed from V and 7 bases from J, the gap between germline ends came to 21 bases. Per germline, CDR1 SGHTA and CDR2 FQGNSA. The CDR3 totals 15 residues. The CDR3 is CASTKDSTNSNTQYF. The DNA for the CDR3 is TGTGCCAGCACCAAGGACTCGACTAATTCAAATACGCAGTATTTT.

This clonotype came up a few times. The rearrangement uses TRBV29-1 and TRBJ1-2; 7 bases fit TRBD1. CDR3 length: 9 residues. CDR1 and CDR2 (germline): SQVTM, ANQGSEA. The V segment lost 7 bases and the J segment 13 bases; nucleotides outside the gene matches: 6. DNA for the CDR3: TGCAGCGCTTCGGACAGGCCCACCTTC. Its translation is CSASDRPTF.

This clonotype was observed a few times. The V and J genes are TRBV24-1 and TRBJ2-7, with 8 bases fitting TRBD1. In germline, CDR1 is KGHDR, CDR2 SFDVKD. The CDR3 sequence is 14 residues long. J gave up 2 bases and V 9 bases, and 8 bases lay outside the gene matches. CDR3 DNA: TGTGCCACCTCCGGGACAGGCTCAACCTACGAGCAGTACTTC. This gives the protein CATSGTGSTYEQYF.

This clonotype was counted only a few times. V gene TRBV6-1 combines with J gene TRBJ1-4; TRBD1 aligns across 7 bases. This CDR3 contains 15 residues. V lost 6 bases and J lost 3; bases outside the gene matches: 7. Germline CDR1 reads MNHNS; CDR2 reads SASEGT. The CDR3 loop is CASSRAGGSNEKLFF. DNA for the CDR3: TGTGCCAGCAGCCGGGCAGGGGGATCTAATGAAAAACTGTTTTTT.

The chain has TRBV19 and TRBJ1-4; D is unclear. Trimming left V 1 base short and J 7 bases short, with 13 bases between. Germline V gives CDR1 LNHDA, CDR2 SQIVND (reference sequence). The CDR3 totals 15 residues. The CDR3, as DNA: TGTGCCAGTAGTATAGCTCGGCACTCCAGTGAAAAACTGTTTTTT. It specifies CASSIARHSSEKLFF.

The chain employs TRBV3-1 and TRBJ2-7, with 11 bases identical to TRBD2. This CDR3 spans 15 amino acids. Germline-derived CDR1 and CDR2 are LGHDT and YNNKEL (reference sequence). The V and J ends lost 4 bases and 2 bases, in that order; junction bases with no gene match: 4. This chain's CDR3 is CASSLGLAVPYEQYF. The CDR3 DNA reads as TGTGCCAGCAGCCTGGGACTAGCGGTTCCCTACGAGCAGTACTTC.

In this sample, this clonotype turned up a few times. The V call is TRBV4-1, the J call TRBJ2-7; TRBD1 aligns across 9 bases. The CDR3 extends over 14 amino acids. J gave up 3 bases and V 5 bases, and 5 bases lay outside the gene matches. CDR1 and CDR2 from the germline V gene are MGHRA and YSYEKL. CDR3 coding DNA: TGCGCCAGCAGCGTACGGGACAGGGACTACGAGCAGTACTTC. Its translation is CASSVRDRDYEQYF.

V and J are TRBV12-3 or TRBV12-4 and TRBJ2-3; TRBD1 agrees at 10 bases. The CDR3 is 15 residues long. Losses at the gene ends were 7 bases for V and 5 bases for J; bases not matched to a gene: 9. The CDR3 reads CASTPRQGARDTQYF. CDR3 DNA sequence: TGTGCCAGCACTCCCCGACAGGGGGCGCGAGATACGCAGTATTTT.

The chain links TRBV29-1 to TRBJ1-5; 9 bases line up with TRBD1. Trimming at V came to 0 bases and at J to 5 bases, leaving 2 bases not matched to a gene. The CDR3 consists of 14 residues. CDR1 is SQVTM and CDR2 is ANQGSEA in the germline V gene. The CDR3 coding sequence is TGCAGCGTTGAAGATGGACAGGGGTATCAGCCCCAGCATTTT. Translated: CSVEDGQGYQPQHF. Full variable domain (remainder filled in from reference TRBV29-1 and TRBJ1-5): SAVISQKPSRDICQRGTSLTIQCQVDSQVTMMFWYRQQPGQSLTLIATANQGSEATYESGFVIDKFPISRPNLTFSTLTVSNMSPEDSSIYLCSVEDGQGYQPQHFGDGTRLSIL.

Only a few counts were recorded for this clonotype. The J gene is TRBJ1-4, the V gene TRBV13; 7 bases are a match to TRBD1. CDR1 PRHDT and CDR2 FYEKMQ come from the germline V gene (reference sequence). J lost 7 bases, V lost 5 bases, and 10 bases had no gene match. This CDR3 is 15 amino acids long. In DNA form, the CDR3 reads TGTGCCAGCAGCCAGCAGGGGGTAGGGGGTGAAAAACTGTTTTTT. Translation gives CASSQQGVGGEKLFF. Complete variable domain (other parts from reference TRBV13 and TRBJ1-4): AAGVIQSPRHLIKEKRETATLKCYPIPRHDTVYWYQQGPGQDPQFLISFYEKMQSDKGSIPDRFSAQQFSDYHSELNMSSLELGDSALYFCASSQQGVGGEKLFFGSGTQLSVL.

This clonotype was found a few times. The CDR3 nucleotides read TGTGCCAGCAGCGTAGGTGGGGTCTTCTACAATGAGCAGTTCTTC. It translates to CASSVGGVFYNEQFF. This rearrangement joins TRBV9 to TRBJ2-1; no clear D gene. Germline CDR1 SGDLS, CDR2 YYNGEE. The CDR3 has 15 residues. Trimming removed 0 bases at V and 3 bases at J, with 10 bases between.

The CDR3 loop reads CAISEGIGYGYTF. The CDR3 bases are TGTGCCATCAGTGAAGGGATTGGCTATGGCTACACCTTC. The V gene is TRBV10-3, the J gene TRBJ1-2; D is unclear. The CDR3 spans 13 residues. Between the trimmed V and J ends, which lost 3 bases and 4 bases, there was a span of 9 bases. Looked up from germline, CDR1 is ENHRY and CDR2 is SYGVKD.